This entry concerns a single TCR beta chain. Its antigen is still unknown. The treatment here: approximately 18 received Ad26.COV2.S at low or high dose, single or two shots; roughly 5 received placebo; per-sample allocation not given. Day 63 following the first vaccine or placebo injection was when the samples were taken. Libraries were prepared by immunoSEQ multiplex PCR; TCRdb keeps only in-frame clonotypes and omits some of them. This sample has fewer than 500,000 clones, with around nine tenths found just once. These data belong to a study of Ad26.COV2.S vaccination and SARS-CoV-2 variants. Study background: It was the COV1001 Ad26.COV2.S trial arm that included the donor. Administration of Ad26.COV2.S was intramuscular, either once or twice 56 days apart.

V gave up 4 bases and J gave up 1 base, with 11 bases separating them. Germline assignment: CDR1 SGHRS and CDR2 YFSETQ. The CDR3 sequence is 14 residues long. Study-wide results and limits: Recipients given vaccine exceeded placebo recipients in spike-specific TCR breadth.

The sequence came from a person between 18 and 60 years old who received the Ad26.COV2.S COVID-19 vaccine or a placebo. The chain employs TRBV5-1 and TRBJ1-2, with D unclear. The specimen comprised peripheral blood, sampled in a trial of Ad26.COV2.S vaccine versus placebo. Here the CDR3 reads CASSPEVGNYGYTF. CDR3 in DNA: TGCGCCAGCAGCCCGGAGGTCGGTAACTATGGCTACACCTTC.